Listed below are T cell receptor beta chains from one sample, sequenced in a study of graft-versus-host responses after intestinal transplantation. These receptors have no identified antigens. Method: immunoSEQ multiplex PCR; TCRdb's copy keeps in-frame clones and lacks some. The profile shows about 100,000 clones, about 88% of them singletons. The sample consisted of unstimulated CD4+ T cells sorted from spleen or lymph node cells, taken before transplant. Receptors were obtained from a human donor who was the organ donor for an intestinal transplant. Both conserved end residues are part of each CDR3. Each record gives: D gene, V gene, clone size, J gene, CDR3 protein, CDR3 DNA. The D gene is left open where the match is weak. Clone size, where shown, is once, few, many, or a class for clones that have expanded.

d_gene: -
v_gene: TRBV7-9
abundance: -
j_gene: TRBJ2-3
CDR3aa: CASSLAQAGQGTDTQYF
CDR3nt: TGTGCCAGCAGCTTAGCGCAGGCAGGGCAAGGAACAGATACGCAGTATTTT

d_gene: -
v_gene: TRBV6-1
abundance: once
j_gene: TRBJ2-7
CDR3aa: CASSRDSSSYEQYF
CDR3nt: TGTGCCAGCAGTCGCGACAGCAGTTCCTACGAGCAATACTTC

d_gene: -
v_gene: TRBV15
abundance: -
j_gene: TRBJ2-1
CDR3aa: CATSRQYTGEQFF
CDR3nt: TGTGCCACCAGCAGACAATACACCGGAGAGCAGTTCTTC

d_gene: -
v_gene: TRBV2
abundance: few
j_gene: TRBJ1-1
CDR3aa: CASSETGWNTEAFF
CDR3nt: TGTGCCAGCAGTGAGACAGGATGGAACACTGAAGCTTTCTTT

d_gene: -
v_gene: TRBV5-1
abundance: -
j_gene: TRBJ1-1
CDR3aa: CASSRGEGRATEAFF
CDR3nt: TGCGCCAGCAGCCGAGGGGAGGGTCGGGCCACTGAAGCTTTCTTT

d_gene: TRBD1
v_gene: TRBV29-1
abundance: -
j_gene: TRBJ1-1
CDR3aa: CSVLQGAPNTEAFF
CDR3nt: TGCAGCGTCCTACAGGGGGCACCGAACACTGAAGCTTTCTTT

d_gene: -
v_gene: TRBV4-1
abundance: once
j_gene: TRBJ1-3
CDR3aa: CASSQGSSGNTIYF
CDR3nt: TGCGCCAGCAGCCAAGGGTCATCTGGAAACACCATATATTTT

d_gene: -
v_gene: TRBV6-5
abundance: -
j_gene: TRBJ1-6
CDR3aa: CASSPRLGSPLHF
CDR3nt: TGTGCCAGCAGTCCGAGACTCGGGTCACCCCTCCACTTT

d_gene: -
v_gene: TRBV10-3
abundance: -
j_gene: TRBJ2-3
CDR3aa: CATVTDTQYF
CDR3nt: TGTGCCACCGTCACAGATACGCAGTATTTT

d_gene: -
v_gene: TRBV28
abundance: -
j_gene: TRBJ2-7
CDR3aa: CASILVVRGSYEQYF
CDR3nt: TGTGCCAGCATACTAGTAGTCAGGGGCTCCTACGAGCAGTACTTC

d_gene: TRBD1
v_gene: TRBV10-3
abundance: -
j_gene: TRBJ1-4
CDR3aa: CAITQGVNEKLFF
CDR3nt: TGTGCCATCACGCAGGGGGTTAATGAAAAACTGTTTTTT

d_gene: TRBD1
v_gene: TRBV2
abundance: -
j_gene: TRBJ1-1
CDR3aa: CASRFGQGAEAFF
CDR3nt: TGTGCCAGCAGATTCGGACAGGGGGCTGAAGCTTTCTTT

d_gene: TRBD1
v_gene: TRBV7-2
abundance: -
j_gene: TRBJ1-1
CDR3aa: CASSYPVGQGGFF
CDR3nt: TGTGCCAGCAGCTACCCGGTCGGACAGGGAGGTTTCTTT

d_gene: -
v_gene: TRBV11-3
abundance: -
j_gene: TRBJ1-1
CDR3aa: CASSLQGSNTEAFF
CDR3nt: TGTGCCAGCAGCTTACAGGGGTCGAACACTGAAGCTTTCTTT

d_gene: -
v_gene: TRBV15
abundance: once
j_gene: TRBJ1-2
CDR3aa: CATSRDWDAPTNYGYTF
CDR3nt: TGTGCCACCAGCAGAGATTGGGACGCTCCGACGAACTATGGCTACACCTTC

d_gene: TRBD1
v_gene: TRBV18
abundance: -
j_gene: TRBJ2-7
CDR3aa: CASSPGQGTYEQYF
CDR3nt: TGTGCCAGCTCACCGGGACAGGGAACATACGAGCAGTACTTC

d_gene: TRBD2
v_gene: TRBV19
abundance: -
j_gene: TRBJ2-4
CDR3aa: CASRLAGGLDIQYF
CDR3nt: TGTGCCAGTAGGCTAGCGGGGGGGCTGGACATTCAGTACTTC

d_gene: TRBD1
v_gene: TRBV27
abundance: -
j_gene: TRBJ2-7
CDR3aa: CASSLAGTVLYEQYF
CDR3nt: TGTGCCAGCAGTTTAGCCGGGACAGTTCTTTACGAGCAGTACTTC

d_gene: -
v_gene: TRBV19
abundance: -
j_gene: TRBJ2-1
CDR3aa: CASRSHNEQFF
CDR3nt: TGTGCCAGTAGGAGCCACAATGAGCAGTTCTTC

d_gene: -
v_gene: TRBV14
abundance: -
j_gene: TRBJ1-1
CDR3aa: CASSQVSPGAGTEAFF
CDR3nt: TGTGCCAGCAGCCAAGTATCGCCAGGGGCAGGCACTGAAGCTTTCTTT

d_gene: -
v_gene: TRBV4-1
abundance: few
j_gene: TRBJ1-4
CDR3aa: CASSPPASLEKLFF
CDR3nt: TGCGCCAGCAGCCCACCTGCCTCATTGGAAAAACTGTTTTTT

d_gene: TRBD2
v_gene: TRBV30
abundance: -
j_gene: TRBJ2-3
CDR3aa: CAWGVGTSGTDTQYF
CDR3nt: TGTGCCTGGGGAGTGGGGACTAGCGGCACAGATACGCAGTATTTT